This T cell receptor beta chain was sequenced in a study of blood T cell repertoires in COVID-19. This table comes from immunoSEQ multiplex PCR, and its TCRdb copy is limited to in-frame clones, with some not included. The sample lists 250,000 to 350,000 clones; approximately 86% were seen once. The specimen sequenced was peripheral blood. The receptor was derived from a man aged 18 to 30 with active or convalescent COVID-19.

CDR3: CASSYRDRDTEAFF. Written as DNA, the CDR3 is TGTGCCAGCAGTTACCGGGACAGGGACACTGAAGCTTTCTTT. This rearrangement joins TRBV6-5 to TRBJ1-1, with TRBD1 identical over 9 bases. With 2 bases clipped from V and 3 bases from J, the junction kept 1 base outside the gene matches. The length of the CDR3 is 14 residues. Per germline, CDR1 MNHEY and CDR2 SVGAGI.